Listed below are T cell receptor beta chains from one sample, sequenced in a study of OX40 agonist ivuxolimab in advanced cancers. The table came from immunoSEQ multiplex PCR; TCRdb's copy has only in-frame clones and leaves some out. The table has 65,000 to 80,000 clones, 90% to 95% seen once. This sample comprised CD4+ or CD8+ T cells sorted from blood, obtained in a trial of the OX40 agonist ivuxolimab. These receptors came from an adult with an advanced solid tumor such as melanoma, head and neck, liver or kidney cancer. Both conserved end residues are part of each CDR3. The D gene is left open where the match is weak.

D gene: TRBD1; J gene: TRBJ2-7; V gene: TRBV5-1; CDR3 DNA: TGCGCCAGCAGCCAACAGGGGGCAGGCGAGCAGTACTTC; CDR3 protein: CASSQQGAGEQYF
D gene: .; J gene: TRBJ1-5; V gene: TRBV28; CDR3 DNA: TGTGCCAGCACCACTACCGAGACTGGTATCAGCAATCAGCCCCAGCATTTT; CDR3 protein: CASTTTETGISNQPQHF
D gene: .; J gene: TRBJ2-4; V gene: TRBV2; CDR3 DNA: TGTGCCAGCAGTGATCCGGGCAGATCAAAAAACATTCAGTACTTC; CDR3 protein: CASSDPGRSKNIQYF
D gene: .; J gene: TRBJ2-1; V gene: TRBV5-4; CDR3 DNA: TGTGCCAGCAGCTTGGGGACCGCTGAGCAGTTCTTC; CDR3 protein: CASSLGTAEQFF
D gene: .; J gene: TRBJ1-5; V gene: TRBV27; CDR3 DNA: TGTGCCAGCAGCCCAGAGCCTAACGAGCCCCAGCATTTT; CDR3 protein: CASSPEPNEPQHF
D gene: .; J gene: TRBJ2-1; V gene: TRBV6-1; CDR3 DNA: TGTGCCAGCAGCAGGGTCTACAATGAGCAGTTCTTC; CDR3 protein: CASSRVYNEQFF
D gene: .; J gene: TRBJ2-1; V gene: TRBV7-2; CDR3 DNA: TGTGCCAGCAGCTTAACGGCTATTTCTTCTACCGGCGGGCCCCGGCAGTTCTTC; CDR3 protein: CASSLTAISSTGGPRQFF
D gene: .; J gene: TRBJ2-5; V gene: TRBV5-1; CDR3 DNA: TGCGCCAGCAGCTTGGGGCAAGAAAAAGAGACCCAGTACTTC; CDR3 protein: CASSLGQEKETQYF
D gene: .; J gene: TRBJ2-5; V gene: TRBV6-6; CDR3 DNA: TGTGCCAGCAGTTACACGGGGACGAGGGAGACCCAGTACTTC; CDR3 protein: CASSYTGTRETQYF
D gene: TRBD2; J gene: TRBJ2-3; V gene: TRBV27; CDR3 DNA: TGTGCCAGCAGTTTTAGCGGGACGACAGATACGCAGTATTTT; CDR3 protein: CASSFSGTTDTQYF